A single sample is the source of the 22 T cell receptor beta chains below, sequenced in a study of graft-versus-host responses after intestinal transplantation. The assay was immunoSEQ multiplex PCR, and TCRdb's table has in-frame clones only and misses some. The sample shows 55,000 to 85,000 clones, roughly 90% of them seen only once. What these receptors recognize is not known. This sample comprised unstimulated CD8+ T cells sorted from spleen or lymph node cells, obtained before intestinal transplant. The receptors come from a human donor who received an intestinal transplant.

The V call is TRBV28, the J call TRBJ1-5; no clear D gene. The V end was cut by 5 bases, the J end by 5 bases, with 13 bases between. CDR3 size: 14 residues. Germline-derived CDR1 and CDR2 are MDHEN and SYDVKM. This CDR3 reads CASSKRVGDQPQHF. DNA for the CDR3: TGTGCCAGCAGTAAAAGAGTGGGCGATCAGCCCCAGCATTTT.

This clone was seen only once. The CDR3, as DNA: TGCGCCAGCAGCCAAGTCGCGGTCGTCGGGGGGCCGGGGGCTTTCTTT. Residues: CASSQVAVVGGPGAFF. This chain links TRBV4-1 with TRBJ1-1; tentative D call: TRBD1 (6 bases). The CDR3 sequence is 16 residues long. Trimming took off 1 base at V and 11 bases at J, with 23 bases between the two ends. Germline CDR1 and CDR2: MGHRA and YSYEKL.

Here the CDR3 DNA reads TGTGCCTGGAGTGTAGTGTTCAGGGTGATTGATGGCTACACCTTC. This sequence encodes CAWSVVFRVIDGYTF. The chain is built from TRBV30 and TRBJ1-2; a possible D gene is TRBD1 (5 bases). Germline lookup yields CDR1 GTSNPN and CDR2 SVGIG (reference sequence). V was clipped by 0 bases and J by 6 bases, with 17 bases between them. The CDR3 extends over 15 amino acids.

The CDR3 protein is CASSLYGGGPVNEQFF. CDR3 nucleotide sequence: TGTGCCAGCAGTTTATACGGGGGAGGGCCGGTGAATGAGCAGTTCTTC. V and J are TRBV27 and TRBJ2-1; TRBD2 aligns across 7 bases. The V segment lost 1 base and the J segment 7 bases; nucleotides outside the gene matches: 10. Per the germline V gene, CDR1 is MNHEY and CDR2 is SMNVEV (reference sequence). CDR3 size: 16 residues.

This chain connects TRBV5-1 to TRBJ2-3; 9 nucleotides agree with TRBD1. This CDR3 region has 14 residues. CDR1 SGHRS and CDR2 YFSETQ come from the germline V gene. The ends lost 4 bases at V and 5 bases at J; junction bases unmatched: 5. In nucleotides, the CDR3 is TGCGCCAGCAGCCCCCGGACAGGGGTAGATACGCAGTATTTT. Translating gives CASSPRTGVDTQYF.

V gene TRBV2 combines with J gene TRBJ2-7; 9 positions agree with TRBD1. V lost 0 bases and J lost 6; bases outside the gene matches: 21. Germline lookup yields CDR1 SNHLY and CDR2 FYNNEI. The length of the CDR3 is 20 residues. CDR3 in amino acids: CASSEAGRISGTGTVGEQYF. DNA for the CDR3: TGTGCCAGCAGTGAAGCAGGCCGAATCTCCGGGACAGGGACGGTTGGCGAGCAGTACTTC.

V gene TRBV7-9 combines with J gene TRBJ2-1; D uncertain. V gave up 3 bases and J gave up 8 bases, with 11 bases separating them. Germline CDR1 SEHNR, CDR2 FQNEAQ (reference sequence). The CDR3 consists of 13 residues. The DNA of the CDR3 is TGTGCCAGCAGCTTCGGGTATTTCGATGAGCAGTTCTTC. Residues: CASSFGYFDEQFF.

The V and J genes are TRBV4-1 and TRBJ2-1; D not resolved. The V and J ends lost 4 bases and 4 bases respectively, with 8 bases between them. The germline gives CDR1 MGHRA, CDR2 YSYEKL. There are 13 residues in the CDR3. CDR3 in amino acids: CASSLETYNEQFF. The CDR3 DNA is TGCGCCAGCAGCCTCGAGACTTACAATGAGCAGTTCTTC.

CDR3 region: CASRLALVGWLAGRSSSYNEQFF. The CDR3 region has the DNA TGTGCAAGTCGCTTAGCGCTCGTCGGGTGGCTAGCGGGCCGAAGTAGCTCCTACAATGAGCAGTTCTTC. The chain carries TRBV12-2 and TRBJ2-1; the table's D call TRBD2 went unverified against the DNA. TRBV12-2 is a documented pseudogene. The CDR3 is 23 amino acids.

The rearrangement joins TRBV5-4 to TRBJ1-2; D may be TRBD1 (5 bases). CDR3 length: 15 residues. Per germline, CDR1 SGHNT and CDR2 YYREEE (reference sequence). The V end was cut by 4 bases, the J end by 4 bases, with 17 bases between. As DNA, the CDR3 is TGTGCCAGCAGCCGGGGACTTTCTAGGGGCTATGGCTACACCTTC. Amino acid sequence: CASSRGLSRGYGYTF.

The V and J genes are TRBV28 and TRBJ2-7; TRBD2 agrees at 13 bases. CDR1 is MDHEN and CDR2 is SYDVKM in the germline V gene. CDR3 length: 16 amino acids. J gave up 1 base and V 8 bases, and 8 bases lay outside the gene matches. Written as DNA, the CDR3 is TGTGCCAGCCGACGACTAGCGGGAGGTCGGTCCTACGAGCAGTACTTC. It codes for CASRRLAGGRSYEQYF.

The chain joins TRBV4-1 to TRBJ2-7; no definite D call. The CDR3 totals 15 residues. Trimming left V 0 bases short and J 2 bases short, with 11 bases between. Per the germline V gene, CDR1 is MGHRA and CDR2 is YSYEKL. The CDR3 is CASSQESAGTYEQYF. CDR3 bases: TGCGCCAGCAGCCAAGAGTCCGCAGGAACCTACGAGCAGTACTTC.

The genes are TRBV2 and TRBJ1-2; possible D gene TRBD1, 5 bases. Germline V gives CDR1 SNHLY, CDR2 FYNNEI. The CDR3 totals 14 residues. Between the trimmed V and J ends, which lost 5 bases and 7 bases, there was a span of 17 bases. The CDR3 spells CASSPVGGSRGYTF. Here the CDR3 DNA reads TGTGCCAGCAGTCCAGTCGGGGGGAGCCGTGGCTACACCTTC.

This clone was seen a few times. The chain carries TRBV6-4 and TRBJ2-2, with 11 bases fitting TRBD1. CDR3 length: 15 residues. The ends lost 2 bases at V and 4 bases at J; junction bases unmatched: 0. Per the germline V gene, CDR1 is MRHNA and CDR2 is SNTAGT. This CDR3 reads CASSDGTGGTGELFF. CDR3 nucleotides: TGTGCCAGCAGTGACGGGACAGGGGGCACCGGGGAGCTGTTTTTT.

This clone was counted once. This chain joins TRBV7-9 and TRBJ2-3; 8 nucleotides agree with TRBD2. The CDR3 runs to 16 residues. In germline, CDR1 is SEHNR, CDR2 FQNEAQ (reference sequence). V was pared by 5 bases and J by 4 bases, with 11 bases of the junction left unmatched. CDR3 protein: CASSPGGGERADTQYF. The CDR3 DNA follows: TGTGCCAGCAGCCCCGGGGGGGGCGAAAGGGCAGATACGCAGTATTTT.

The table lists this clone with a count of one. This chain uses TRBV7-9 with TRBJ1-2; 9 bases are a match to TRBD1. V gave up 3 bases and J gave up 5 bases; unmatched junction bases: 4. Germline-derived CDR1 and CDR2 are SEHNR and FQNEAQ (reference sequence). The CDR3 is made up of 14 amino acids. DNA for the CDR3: TGTGCCAGCAGCTTCCCCGACAGGGGGTATGGCTACACCTTC. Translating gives CASSFPDRGYGYTF.

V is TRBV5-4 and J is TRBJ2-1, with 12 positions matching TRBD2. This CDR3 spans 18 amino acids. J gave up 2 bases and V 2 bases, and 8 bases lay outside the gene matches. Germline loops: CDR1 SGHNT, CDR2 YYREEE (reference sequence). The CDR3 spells CASSLASGRGRTYNEQFF. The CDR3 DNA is TGTGCCAGCAGCTTAGCTAGCGGGAGGGGCCGGACCTACAATGAGCAGTTCTTC. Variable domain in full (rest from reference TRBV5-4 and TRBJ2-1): ETGVTQSPTHLIKTRGQQVTLRCSSQSGHNTVSWYQQALGQGPQFIFQYYREEENGRGNFPPRFSGLQFPNYSSELNVNALELDDSALYLCASSLASGRGRTYNEQFFGPGTRLTVL.

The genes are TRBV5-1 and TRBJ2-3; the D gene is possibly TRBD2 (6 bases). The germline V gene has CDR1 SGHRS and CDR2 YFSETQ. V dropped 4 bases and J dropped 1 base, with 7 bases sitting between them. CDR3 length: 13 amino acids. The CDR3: CASSGGGTDTQYF. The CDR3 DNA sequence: TGCGCCAGCAGCGGAGGGGGCACAGATACGCAGTATTTT.

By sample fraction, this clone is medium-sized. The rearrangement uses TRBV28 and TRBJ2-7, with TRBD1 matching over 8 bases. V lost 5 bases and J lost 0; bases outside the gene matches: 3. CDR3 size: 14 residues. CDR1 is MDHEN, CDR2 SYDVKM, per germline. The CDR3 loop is CASSLGQGSYEQYF. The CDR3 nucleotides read TGTGCCAGCAGTCTCGGACAGGGCTCCTACGAGCAGTACTTC.

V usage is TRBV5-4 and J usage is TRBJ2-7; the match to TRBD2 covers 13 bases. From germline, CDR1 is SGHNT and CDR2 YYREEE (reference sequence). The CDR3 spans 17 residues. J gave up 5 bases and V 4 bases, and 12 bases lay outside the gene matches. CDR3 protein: CASSPGTSGISGDEQYF. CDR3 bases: TGTGCCAGCAGCCCCGGGACTAGCGGGATTTCAGGCGACGAGCAGTACTTC.

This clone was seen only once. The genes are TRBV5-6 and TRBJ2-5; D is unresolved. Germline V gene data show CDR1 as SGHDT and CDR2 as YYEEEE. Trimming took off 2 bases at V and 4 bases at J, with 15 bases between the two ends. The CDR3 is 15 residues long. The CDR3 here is CASSLAFRPGETQYF. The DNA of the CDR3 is TGTGCCAGCAGCTTAGCGTTCCGGCCTGGAGAGACCCAGTACTTC. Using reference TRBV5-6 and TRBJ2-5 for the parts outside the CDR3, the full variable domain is DAGVTQSPTHLIKTRGQQVTLRCSPKSGHDTVSWYQQALGQGPQFIFQYYEEEERQRGNFPDRFSGHQFPNYSSELNVNALLLGDSALYLCASSLAFRPGETQYFGPGTRLLVL.

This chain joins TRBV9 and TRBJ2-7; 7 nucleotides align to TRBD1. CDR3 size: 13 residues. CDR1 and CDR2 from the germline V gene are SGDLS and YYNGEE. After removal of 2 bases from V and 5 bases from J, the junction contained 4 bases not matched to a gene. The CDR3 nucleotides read TGTGCCAGCAGCGTCGGTCAGGGGGACGAGCAGTACTTC. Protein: CASSVGQGDEQYF.